This entry lists 30 T cell receptor beta chains sequenced from one sample in a study of tumor-infiltrating lymphocytes in oesophageal squamous cell carcinoma. Each CDR3 protein gets one entry after TCRdb re-called the PCR reads with MiXCR. The table records 13,000 or so distinct CDR3 sequences, roughly half of them present only once. Source material: blood. The receptor set was obtained from a female donor with esophageal squamous cell carcinoma.

With regard to this clonotype: This may stem from a read error, because a much larger clone lies one nucleotide away. DNA of the CDR3: TGCGCCAGCAGCCACAGCCCGGATGAAAAACTGTTTTTT. It specifies CASSHSPDEKLFF. This chain uses TRBV5-1 with TRBJ1-4; D is ambiguous. Germline-derived CDR1 and CDR2 are SGHRS and YFSETQ. Trimming stripped 4 bases from V and 6 bases from J, with 10 bases between. The CDR3 spans 13 residues.

This clonotype rates as medium-sized. The chain recombines TRBV12-3 or TRBV12-4 with TRBJ2-1, with D perhaps matching TRBD2 (7 bases). This CDR3 is built from 15 residues. V lost 3 bases and J lost 6, with 15 bases in between. CDR3 coding DNA: TGTGCCAGCAGTTTGGGGGGGGCGGTAGTCAATGAGCAGTTCTTC. Encoded protein: CASSLGGAVVNEQFF.

In this sample, this clonotype turned up a few times. Given the absence of the conserved phenylalanine or tryptophan at the CDR3 end, a read error is likely. The DNA is left out, because the CDR3 cannot be placed on it with certainty; the CDR3 is given as TCRdb lists it. The CDR3 loop is CASSDRGGQGIHGYTFGS. The chain carries TRBV11-2 and TRBJ2-7; the table's D call TRBD1 went unverified against the DNA. Germline CDR1 is SGHAT and CDR2 is FQNNGV. The CDR3 sequence runs 18 residues, both termini included.

The chain recombines TRBV7-6 with TRBJ2-1; D remains unclear. The CDR3 is 15 residues long. The germline CDR1 and CDR2 sequences are SGHVS and FNYEAQ. V lost 1 base and J 8 bases, leaving 15 bases between the germline ends. The DNA of the CDR3 is TGTGCCAGCAGCTTAGGGGCCGGAAATAGGGATGAGCAGTTCTTC. Amino acids: CASSLGAGNRDEQFF.

On this clonotype: Compared with germline, one end of the junction differs, possibly owing to a read error. This chain uses TRBV7-2 with TRBJ2-5; D remains ambiguous. Germline V CDR1 and CDR2: SGHTA, FQGNSA. The CDR3 length is 11 residues. The CDR3 region has the DNA TGTGCCAGCAGCTTACTATGGGCTACGGACTTC. Translated: CASSLLWATDF.

The DNA for the CDR3 is TGTGCCAGCAGCCGTAGCGGGGCCTCCTACAATGAGCAGTACTTC. Amino acid sequence: CASSRSGASYNEQYF. The chain couples TRBV7-4 to TRBJ2-7, with TRBD2 matching 8 bases. J lost 7 bases, V lost 5 bases, and 13 bases had no gene match. There are 15 residues in the CDR3. CDR1 and CDR2 from the germline V gene are SGHVT and SQSDAQ.

This clonotype occurred many times. The V gene is TRBV5-8, the J gene TRBJ1-3; D not certain. The CDR3 extends over 13 amino acids. Germline-derived CDR1 and CDR2 are SGHTS and YDEGEE. V lost 3 bases to trimming and J lost 7 bases, with 11 bases between them. The CDR3 is CASSCPDCNTIYF. In DNA form, the CDR3 reads TGTGCCAGCAGCTGCCCGGATTGCAACACCATATATTTT.

This clonotype has ten or more counts. V and J are TRBV27 and TRBJ2-5; D is possibly TRBD1 (6 bases). Germline V lookup: CDR1 MNHEY, CDR2 SMNVEV (reference sequence). The CDR3 runs to 14 residues. V dropped 5 bases and J dropped 5 bases, with 15 bases sitting between them. The CDR3 protein is CASSPYTGHETQYF. The CDR3 region has the DNA TGTGCCAGCAGTCCGTATACAGGGCACGAGACCCAGTACTTC.

The rearrangement links TRBV3-1 to TRBJ2-4; 10 nucleotides line up with TRBD2. Judging by the DNA end, TRBJ2-7 fits better; the J call may be wrong. Germline V gene lookup returns CDR1 LGHDT and CDR2 YNNKEL (reference sequence). This CDR3 has 16 residues. CDR3 sequence reads: CASSQGSSGSFVEQYF. The CDR3, as DNA: TGTGCCAGCAGCCAAGGATCTAGCGGGAGTTTCGTCGAGCAGTACTTC.

This clonotype was seen a few times. This rearrangement joins TRBV9 to TRBJ2-1, with 11 bases lining up with TRBD1. V lost 1 base to trimming and J lost 6 bases; unmatched junction nucleotides: 3. Germline CDR1 and CDR2: SGDLS and YYNGEE. The CDR3 has 15 amino acids. CDR3 bases: TGTGCCAGCAGCGTATTGGGGACAGGGGGCAATGAGCAGTTCTTC. Translating it yields CASSVLGTGGNEQFF.

This chain joins TRBV12-3 or TRBV12-4 and TRBJ2-1; D is perhaps TRBD1 (6 bases). The DNA end is a closer match to TRBJ2-7, so the J assignment may be wrong. There are 15 residues in the CDR3. For the CDR3, the DNA is TGTGCCAGCATCGGACAGTTGAGCTCCTACAATGAGCAGTACTTC. Translation: CASIGQLSSYNEQYF.

The chain has TRBV30 and TRBJ1-4; D is unresolved. The end of the DNA is better explained by TRBJ1-6, so the J call may be wrong. CDR3 length: 12 amino acids. The germline V gene has CDR1 GTSNPN and CDR2 SVGIG (reference sequence). In nucleotides, the CDR3 is TGTGCCTGGAAAAGGGATAATTCACCCCTCCACTTT. Its protein product is CAWKRDNSPLHF.

V gene TRBV7-3 combines with J gene TRBJ2-7; 7 bases map to TRBD2. The end of the DNA aligns better with TRBJ2-5, so the J call may be wrong. Germline loops: CDR1 SGHTA, CDR2 FQGTGA. The CDR3 covers 15 residues. The CDR3 region has the DNA TGTGCCAGCAGCTTAAGGGGGGGGATTCGAGAGACCCAGTACTTC. The encoded protein is CASSLRGGIRETQYF.

Worth noting for this clonotype: Here the CDR3 omits its conserved ending phenylalanine or tryptophan, so a read error is the likely source. It is unclear where the CDR3 begins or ends on the DNA, so no DNA is shown, and the CDR3 is as TCRdb lists it. This rearrangement joins TRBV7-9 to TRBJ1-1; TRBD1, the table's D call, was not compared with the DNA. Looked up from germline, CDR1 is SEHNR and CDR2 is FQNEAQ (reference sequence). The CDR3 totals 8 residues, both ends included. The CDR3 protein is CASNAPGQ.

On this clonotype: A much larger clone lies a single base off, so this may be a read error. The chain carries TRBV19 and TRBJ2-5; 8 nucleotides align to TRBD1. With the DNA end fitting TRBJ2-7 better, the J assignment may be wrong. Per germline, CDR1 LNHDA and CDR2 SQIVND (reference sequence). CDR3 size: 15 residues. CDR3 region: CASSTSGTGTYEQYF. The CDR3 bases are TGTGCCAGTAGTACCTCCGGGACAGGTACCTACGAGCAGTACTTC.

Concerning this clonotype itself: It is likely a read error, because the conserved phenylalanine at the end of the CDR3 is missing. The DNA is left out, because the CDR3 cannot be placed on it with certainty; the CDR3 is given as TCRdb lists it. This chain uses TRBV7-3 with TRBJ2-6; TRBD2 is the table's D call and was not checked against the DNA. CDR1 and CDR2 from the germline V gene are SGHTA and FQGTGA. The length of the CDR3 is 15 amino acids, counting both ends. CDR3: CASSQGSHNEQFFGP.

CDR3: CASSKSGGKDTQYF. Here the CDR3 DNA reads TGTGCCAGCAGCAAAAGCGGGGGGAAGGATACGCAGTATTTT. The V and J genes are TRBV7-2 and TRBJ2-3; TRBD2 matches at 9 bases. With V trimmed by 5 bases and J by 6 bases, 6 bases remained unmatched. The CDR3 consists of 14 residues. Germline V CDR1 and CDR2: SGHTA, FQGNSA.

This clonotype showed up just a few times. The chain recombines TRBV7-8 with TRBJ2-7; D might be TRBD1 or TRBD2, each matching 6 bases. Deletions cut 5 bases from V and 0 bases from J, with 14 bases between. The CDR3 spans 15 residues. The germline gives CDR1 SGHVS, CDR2 FQNEAQ. The CDR3 nucleotides read TGTGCCAGCAGCGTACCGGGGGCTAGCTCCTACGAGCAGTACTTC. It encodes CASSVPGASSYEQYF.

This clonotype was seen a handful of times. A much larger clone differs from this one at a single base, so this may be a read error. V gene TRBV27 combines with J gene TRBJ2-7; perhaps TRBD2 as D (6 bases). The J call may be faulty, since TRBJ2-1 better matches the DNA end. The length of the CDR3 is 16 residues. Germline V gene lookup returns CDR1 MNHEY and CDR2 SMNVEV (reference sequence). CDR3 loop: CASSPERAAYNYEQFF. The CDR3 DNA reads TGTGCCAGCAGTCCTGAGCGGGCAGCTTACAACTACGAGCAGTTCTTC.

The J gene is TRBJ2-5, the V gene TRBV6-6, with 7 bases aligning to TRBD1. Germline trimming cut 0 bases from V and 11 bases from J; bases unmatched to any gene: 15. Germline assignment: CDR1 MNHNY and CDR2 SVGAGI (reference sequence). The CDR3 has 16 residues. The CDR3 nucleotides read TGTGCCAGCAGTTACTCAGGGGGCCGCGCCACAGATACGCAGTACTTC. Encoded protein: CASSYSGGRATDTQYF.

The genes are TRBV7-3 and TRBJ2-6; no firm D call. The CDR3 has 15 amino acids. V was cut by 2 bases and J by 0 bases, with 5 bases left in between. Germline assignment: CDR1 SGHTA and CDR2 FQGTGA. The CDR3 DNA is TGTGCCAGCAGCTTAGTCCTCTCTGGGGCCAACGTCCTGACTTTC. Amino acid sequence: CASSLVLSGANVLTF.

V is TRBV6-6 and J is TRBJ1-2; possible D gene TRBD1, 5 bases. The germline gives CDR1 MNHNY, CDR2 SVGAGI (reference sequence). V lost 6 bases, J lost 1 base, and 9 bases lay in between. The CDR3 contains 13 residues. CDR3 DNA sequence: TGTGCCAGCAGGCTGACAGTTAACTATGGCTACACCTTC. Amino acid sequence: CASRLTVNYGYTF.

This clonotype was observed once. The rearrangement uses TRBV6-6 and TRBJ2-1; 8 bases are shared with TRBD1. The better agreement between TRBJ2-5 and the DNA end casts doubt on the J call. The CDR3 has 14 residues. Per germline, CDR1 MNHNY and CDR2 SVGAGI (reference sequence). The CDR3 DNA reads as TGTGCCAGCAAGGGGCAGGGGGCTGGAGAGACCCAGTACTTC. It codes for CASKGQGAGETQYF.

Comment on this clonotype: This likely comes from a read error, as the CDR3 has no conserved phenylalanine or tryptophan at its end. The genes are TRBV7-2 and TRBJ2-5; 8 positions agree with TRBD1. V dropped 10 bases and J dropped 2; count of bases not matched to a gene: 12. The CDR3 covers 15 residues. Germline V gene data show CDR1 as SGHTA and CDR2 as FQGNSA. In DNA, the CDR3 is TGTGCCATCGCACTTCAGGGGGCGAGACAAGAGACCCAGTACGTC. Its translation: CAIALQGARQETQYV.

The chain is built from TRBV7-3 and TRBJ2-7; 11 bases fit TRBD1. TRBJ2-5 explains the end of the DNA better; the J call may be wrong. Germline loops: CDR1 SGHTA, CDR2 FQGTGA. The CDR3 extends over 15 amino acids. For the CDR3, the DNA is TGTGCCAGCAGCCCATGGACAGGGGGCCTCGAGACCCAGTACTTC. It encodes CASSPWTGGLETQYF.

In its sample, this clonotype was seen once. A read error may be the cause here, since a much bigger clone is one base away. CDR3 in amino acids: CVTRRASGRGGNEQYF. The CDR3 region has the DNA TGTGTTACGCGACGGGCTAGCGGGAGAGGGGGGAATGAGCAGTACTTC. The chain links TRBV7-6 to TRBJ2-4, with 10 bases identical to TRBD2. The CDR3 totals 16 residues. CDR1 and CDR2 (germline): SGHVS, FNYEAQ.

This clonotype was seen more than once but under ten times. The V call is TRBV7-3, the J call TRBJ2-1; 8 nucleotides agree with TRBD2. From germline, CDR1 is SGHTA and CDR2 FQGTGA. J gave up 6 bases and V 5 bases, and 12 bases lay outside the gene matches. This CDR3 comprises 16 residues. CDR3 sequence: CASSRRGGGSRNEQFF. In DNA, the CDR3 is TGTGCCAGCAGCCGACGGGGGGGGGGTTCTCGCAATGAGCAGTTCTTC.

This clonotype has a handful of counts. At one boundary the junction diverges from the germline segment, which might be a read error. The chain combines TRBV3-1 with TRBJ2-1, with TRBD2 as a possible D gene (6 bases). Germline V lookup: CDR1 LGHDT, CDR2 YNNKEL (reference sequence). There are 16 residues in the CDR3. DNA of the CDR3: TGTGCCAGCAGCCAAGTGGCGGGACCGAACACCGGGGAGCTGTATTTT. Amino acids: CASSQVAGPNTGELYF.

V gene TRBV30 combines with J gene TRBJ1-2; no reliable D call. The ends were cut back, 0 bases at V and 0 bases at J, with 14 bases in the middle. CDR1 is GTSNPN and CDR2 is SVGIG in the germline V gene (reference sequence). The CDR3 has 16 amino acids. CDR3 nucleotides: TGTGCCTGGAGTGTACCACGGCAGGTAGCTAACTATGGCTACACCTTC. Amino acid sequence: CAWSVPRQVANYGYTF.

The V call is TRBV12-3 or TRBV12-4, the J call TRBJ1-2, with D perhaps matching TRBD2 (5 bases). With the DNA end fitting TRBJ2-7 better, the J assignment may be wrong. The CDR3 is made up of 15 amino acids. CDR3 sequence (DNA): TGTGCCAGCAGAGCCGCCCTTTCCAAGGGAGATACGCAGTACTTC. Encoded protein: CASRAALSKGDTQYF.